This TCR beta chain was recorded in a study of cytomegalovirus exposure and HLA in healthy donors. This CDR3 has 17 residues. After removal of 3 bases from V and 7 bases from J, the junction contained 12 bases not matched to a gene. Germline assignment: CDR1 SGHRS and CDR2 YFSETQ. The PCR contained 60 Vbeta and 13 Jbeta primers. Using immunoSEQ multiplex PCR, the repertoire was profiled, and TCRdb retains in-frame clones only, with some absent. The table lists under 120,000 clones, 50% to 70% of them singletons. The chain couples TRBV5-1 to TRBJ2-7; the match to TRBD2 covers 14 bases. The sequence was collected from a man younger than 40 in good health and CMV-seropositive. Source material: PBMCs. The CDR3 spells CASSSGLAGGSYLEQYF. CDR3 nucleotide sequence: TGCGCCAGCAGCTCCGGACTAGCGGGGGGCTCCTACCTGGAGCAGTACTTC.